This entry is about one TCR beta chain. These data originate in a study of shared clonotypes between healthy human individuals. Method: immunoSEQ multiplex PCR; TCRdb's copy keeps in-frame clones and lacks some. The sample comprises roughly 500,000 clones, over 60% of which are singletons, and 10% to 15% rests with the top ten. This CDR3 contains 13 residues. Germline lookup yields CDR1 MDHEN and CDR2 SYDVKM. This sequence originates from a woman aged 40 to 49 in good health. Some clones in this sample may be carry-over from other donors' samples. The rearrangement links TRBV28 to TRBJ2-5; D gene uncertain. With the DNA end fitting TRBJ2-7 better, the J assignment may be wrong. Sequences were obtained from PBMCs. CDR3 sequence (DNA): TGTGCCAGCAGTATCCCCGGACGGTACGAGCAGTACTTC. This sequence encodes CASSIPGRYEQYF.